This T cell receptor (beta chain) comes out of a study of cytomegalovirus exposure and HLA in healthy donors. J lost 3 bases, V lost 2 bases, and 2 bases had no gene match. Looked up from germline, CDR1 is MNHEY and CDR2 is SVGAGI. The length of the CDR3 is 15 residues. Study findings and constraints: CMV antigen specificity was confirmed in vitro for three CMV-associated chains. For cytomegalovirus status, the classifier reportedly gave diagnoses with high specificity and sensitivity.

Using immunoSEQ multiplex PCR, the repertoire was profiled, and TCRdb retains in-frame clones only, with some absent. The sample lists 150,000 to 200,000 clones; about 82% were seen once. A word on this clone: No antigen is known for it.

The chain carries TRBV6-5 and TRBJ1-1, with 11 bases that match TRBD1. The clonotype originates from a young woman in good health and CMV-seronegative. Sequenced sample: PBMCs. The CDR3 DNA reads TGTGCCAGCAGTTACGGGGACAGGGGGTACACTGAAGCTTTCTTT. This gives the protein CASSYGDRGYTEAFF.